This entry features one TCR beta chain sequence. As yet, its antigen is unknown. These data belong to a study of metastatic and nonmetastatic thyroid tumors. Study-level information: Repertoire comparisons spanned blood and tumor or nodule tissue from malignant and benign thyroid patients.

TCRdb re-processed the PCR reads through MiXCR. Found here are 40,000 to 50,000 clones, 9% to 13% of them singletons; the top ten hold roughly 10%. Study-wide findings and caveats: Reportedly, malignant thyroid tumors had significantly higher TCR beta diversity than benign nodules, in blood and tumor.

Until they underwent thyroid surgery, no patient had received any treatment. The receptor comes from a male donor with papillary thyroid cancer or a benign thyroid nodule (not recorded which). Some clones in this sample may be carry-over from other donors' samples. The sequenced sample consisted of blood.

CDR3 DNA sequence: TGCAGCGTTGGAGGGTCCGAGCAGTACTTC. It translates to CSVGGSEQYF. This rearrangement joins TRBV29-1 to TRBJ2-7; tentative D call: TRBD2 (5 bases). Germline V gene lookup returns CDR1 SQVTM and CDR2 ANQGSEA. The CDR3 is 10 amino acids. Trimming removed 4 bases at V and 6 bases at J, with 7 bases between.